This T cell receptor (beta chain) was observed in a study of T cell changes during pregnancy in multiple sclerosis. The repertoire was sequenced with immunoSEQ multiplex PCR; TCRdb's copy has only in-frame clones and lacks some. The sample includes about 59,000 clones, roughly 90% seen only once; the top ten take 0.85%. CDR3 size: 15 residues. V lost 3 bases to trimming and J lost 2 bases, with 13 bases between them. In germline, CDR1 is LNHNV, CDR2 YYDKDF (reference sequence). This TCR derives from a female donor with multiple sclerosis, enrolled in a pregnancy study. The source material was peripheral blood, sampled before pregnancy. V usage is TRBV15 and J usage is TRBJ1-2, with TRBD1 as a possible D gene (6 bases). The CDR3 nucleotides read TGTGCCACCAGCAGCCCAAACAGGGACAACTATGGCTACACCTTC. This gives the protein CATSSPNRDNYGYTF.